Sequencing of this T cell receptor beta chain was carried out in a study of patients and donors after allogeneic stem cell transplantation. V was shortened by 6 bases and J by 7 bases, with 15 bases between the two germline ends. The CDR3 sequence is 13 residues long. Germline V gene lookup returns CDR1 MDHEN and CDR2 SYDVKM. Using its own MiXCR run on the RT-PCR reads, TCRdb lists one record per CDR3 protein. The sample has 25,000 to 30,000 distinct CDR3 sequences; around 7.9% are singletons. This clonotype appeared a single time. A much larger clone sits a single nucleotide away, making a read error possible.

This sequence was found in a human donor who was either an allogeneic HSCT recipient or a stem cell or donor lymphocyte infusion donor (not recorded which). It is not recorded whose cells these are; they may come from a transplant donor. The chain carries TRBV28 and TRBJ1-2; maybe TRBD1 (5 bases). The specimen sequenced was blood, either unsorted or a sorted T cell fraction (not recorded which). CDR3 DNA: TGTGCCAGCAGACGACAGTGGGTTCCTGGCTACACCTTC. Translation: CASRRQWVPGYTF.